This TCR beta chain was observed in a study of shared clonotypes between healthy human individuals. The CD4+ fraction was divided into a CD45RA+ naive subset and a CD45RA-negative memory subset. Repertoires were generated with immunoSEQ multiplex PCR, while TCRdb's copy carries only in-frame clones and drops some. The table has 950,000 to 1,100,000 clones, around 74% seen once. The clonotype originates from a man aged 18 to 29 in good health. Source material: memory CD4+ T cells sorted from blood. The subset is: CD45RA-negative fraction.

CDR3 coding DNA: TGCGCCAGCAGCCAACAGGCCGCGGAGACCCAGTACTTC. Protein sequence: CASSQQAAETQYF. The chain recombines TRBV4-1 with TRBJ2-5, with D hard to call. CDR3 length equals 13 residues. Germline V gene sequence: CDR1 MGHRA, CDR2 YSYEKL. Deletions cut 2 bases from V and 5 bases from J, with 9 bases between.